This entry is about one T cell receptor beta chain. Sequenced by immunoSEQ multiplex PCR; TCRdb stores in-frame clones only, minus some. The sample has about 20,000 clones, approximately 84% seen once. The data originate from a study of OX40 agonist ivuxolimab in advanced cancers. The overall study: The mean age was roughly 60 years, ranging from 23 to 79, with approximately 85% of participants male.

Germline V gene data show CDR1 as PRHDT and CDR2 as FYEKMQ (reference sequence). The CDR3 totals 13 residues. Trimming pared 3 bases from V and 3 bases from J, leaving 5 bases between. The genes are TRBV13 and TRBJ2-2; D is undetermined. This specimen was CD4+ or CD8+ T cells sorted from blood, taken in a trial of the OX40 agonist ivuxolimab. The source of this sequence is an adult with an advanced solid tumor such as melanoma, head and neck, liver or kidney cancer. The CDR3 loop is CASSLIYTGELFF. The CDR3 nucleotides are TGTGCCAGCAGCTTGATTTACACCGGGGAGCTGTTTTTT.